This T cell receptor (beta chain) appears in the sequencing data of a study of cytomegalovirus exposure and HLA in healthy donors. Vbeta (60) and Jbeta (13) primers were used in the PCR. Sequencing used immunoSEQ multiplex PCR; TCRdb keeps in-frame clones, though not all of them. The sample comprises approximately 160,000 clones, 75% to 90% of which are singletons, and approximately 6.7% rests with the top ten. This CDR3 has 13 residues. Germline V gene lookup returns CDR1 MRHNA and CDR2 SNTAGT. V was pared by 2 bases and J by 5 bases, with 9 bases between. This clone has a handful of counts. The clonotype was recovered from a man aged 30-40 years in good health and CMV-seropositive. Sequencing was done on a sample of PBMCs. This sequence joins TRBV6-4 and TRBJ1-1; a possible D gene is TRBD1 (6 bases). The CDR3 is CASSDEGGTEAFF. The CDR3 nucleotides read TGTGCCAGCAGTGACGAGGGGGGGACTGAAGCTTTCTTT.